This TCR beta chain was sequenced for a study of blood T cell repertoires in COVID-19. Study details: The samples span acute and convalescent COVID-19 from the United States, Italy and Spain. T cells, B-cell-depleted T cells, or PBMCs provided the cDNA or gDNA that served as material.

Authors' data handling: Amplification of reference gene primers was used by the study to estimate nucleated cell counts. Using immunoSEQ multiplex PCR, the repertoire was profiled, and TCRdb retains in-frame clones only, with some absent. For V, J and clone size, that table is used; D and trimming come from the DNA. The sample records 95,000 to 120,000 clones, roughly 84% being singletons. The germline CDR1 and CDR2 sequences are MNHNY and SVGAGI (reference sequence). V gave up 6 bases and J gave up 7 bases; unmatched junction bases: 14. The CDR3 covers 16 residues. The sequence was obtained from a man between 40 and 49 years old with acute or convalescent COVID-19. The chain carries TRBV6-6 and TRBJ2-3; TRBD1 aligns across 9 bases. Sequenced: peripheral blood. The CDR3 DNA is TGTGCCAGCAGCCTCCGACAGGGGGGGTATATGTATACGCAGTATTTT. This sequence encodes CASSLRQGGYMYTQYF.